Given below is one TCR beta chain in context. Its antigen is not known. The ends lost 0 bases at V and 7 bases at J; junction bases unmatched: 9. Germline V gene lookup returns CDR1 KGHSH and CDR2 LQKENI. This CDR3 has 15 amino acids. From cryopreserved PBMCs came about 2 micrograms of genomic DNA used for TCR beta libraries. These data are taken from a study of cytotoxic CD8 clonotypes in ibrutinib-treated CLL. Study information: The patient breakdown showed 11 relapsed/refractory and approximately 15 treatment-naive cases, with approximately 18 IGHV unmutated. Partial responders around 24, complete 2; about twelve progressed and around 15 stayed in remission by median around 68 months. Whole-study findings and limits: Contraction or stability on treatment characterized the public clonotypes, which were uncommon.

The data were produced by immunoSEQ multiplex PCR, yet TCRdb's version contains in-frame clones alone and is incomplete. The table lists fewer than 400,000 clones, under 70% of them singletons. The starting material was PBMCs, obtained after 36 months of ibrutinib treatment. The receptor was isolated from a human donor with chronic lymphocytic leukemia. The chain joins TRBV18 to TRBJ2-7; TRBD1 matches at 7 bases. Written as DNA, the CDR3 is TGTGCCAGCTCACCACCAACCATTCCCAGGGGGGAGCAGTACTTC. It specifies CASSPPTIPRGEQYF.